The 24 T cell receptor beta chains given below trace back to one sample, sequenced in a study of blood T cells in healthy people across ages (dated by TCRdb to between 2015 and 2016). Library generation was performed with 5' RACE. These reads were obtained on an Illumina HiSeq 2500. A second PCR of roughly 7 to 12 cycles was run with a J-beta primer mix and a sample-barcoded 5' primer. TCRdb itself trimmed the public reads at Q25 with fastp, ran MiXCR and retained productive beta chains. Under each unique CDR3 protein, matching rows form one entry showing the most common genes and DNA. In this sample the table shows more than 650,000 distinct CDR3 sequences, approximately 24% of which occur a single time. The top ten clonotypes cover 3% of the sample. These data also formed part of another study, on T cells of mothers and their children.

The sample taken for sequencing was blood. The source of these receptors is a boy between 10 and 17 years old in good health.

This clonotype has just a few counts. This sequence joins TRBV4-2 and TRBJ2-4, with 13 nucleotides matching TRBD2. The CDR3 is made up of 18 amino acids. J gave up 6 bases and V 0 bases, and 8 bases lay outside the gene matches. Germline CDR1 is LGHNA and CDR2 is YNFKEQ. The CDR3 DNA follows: TGTGCCAGCAGCCAAGATGTCGGGACTAGCGGGGTGGGAAACATTCAGTACTTC. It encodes CASSQDVGTSGVGNIQYF.

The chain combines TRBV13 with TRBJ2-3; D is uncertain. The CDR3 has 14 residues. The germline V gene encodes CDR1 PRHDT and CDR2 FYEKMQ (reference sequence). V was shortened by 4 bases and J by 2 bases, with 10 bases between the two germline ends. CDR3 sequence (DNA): TGTGCCAGCAGCTCAACCCTGACCACAGATACGCAGTATTTT. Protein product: CASSSTLTTDTQYF.

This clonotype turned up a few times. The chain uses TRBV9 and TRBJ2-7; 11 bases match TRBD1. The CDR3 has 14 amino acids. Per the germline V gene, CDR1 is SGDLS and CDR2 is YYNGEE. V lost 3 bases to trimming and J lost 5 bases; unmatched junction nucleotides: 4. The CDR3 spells CASSGGQGANEQYF. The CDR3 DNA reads TGTGCCAGCAGCGGAGGACAGGGGGCCAACGAGCAGTACTTC.

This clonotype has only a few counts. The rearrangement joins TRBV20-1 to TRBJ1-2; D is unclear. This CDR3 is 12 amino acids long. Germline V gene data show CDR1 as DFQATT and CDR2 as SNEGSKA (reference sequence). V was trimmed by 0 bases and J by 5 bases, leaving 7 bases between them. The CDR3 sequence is CSAREDRYGYTF. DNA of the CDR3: TGCAGTGCTAGAGAAGACCGGTATGGCTACACCTTC.

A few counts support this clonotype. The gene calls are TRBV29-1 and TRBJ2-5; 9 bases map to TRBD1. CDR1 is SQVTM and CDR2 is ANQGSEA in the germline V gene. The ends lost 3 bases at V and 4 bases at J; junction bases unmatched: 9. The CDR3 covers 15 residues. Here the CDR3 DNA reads TGCAGCGTTGATCGCGGGACAGGGACCCGAGAGACCCAGTACTTC. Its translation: CSVDRGTGTRETQYF.

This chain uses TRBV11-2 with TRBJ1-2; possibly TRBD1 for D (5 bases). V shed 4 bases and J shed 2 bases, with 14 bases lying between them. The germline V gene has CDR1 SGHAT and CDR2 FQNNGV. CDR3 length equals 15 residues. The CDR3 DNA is TGTGCCAGCAGCTCCTGGGGCGGAGGAAACTATGGCTACACCTTC. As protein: CASSSWGGGNYGYTF.

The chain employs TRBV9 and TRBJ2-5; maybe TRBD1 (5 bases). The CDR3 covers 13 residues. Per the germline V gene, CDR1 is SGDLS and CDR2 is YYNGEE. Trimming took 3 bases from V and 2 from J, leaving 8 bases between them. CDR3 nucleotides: TGTGCCAGCAGCGCGGACACGCAAGAGACCCAGTACTTC. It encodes CASSADTQETQYF. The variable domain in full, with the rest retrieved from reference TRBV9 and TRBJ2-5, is DSGVTQTPKHLITATGQRVTLRCSPRSGDLSVYWYQQSLDQGLQFLIQYYNGEERAKGNILERFSAQQFPDLHSELNLSSLELGDSALYFCASSADTQETQYFGPGTRLLVL.

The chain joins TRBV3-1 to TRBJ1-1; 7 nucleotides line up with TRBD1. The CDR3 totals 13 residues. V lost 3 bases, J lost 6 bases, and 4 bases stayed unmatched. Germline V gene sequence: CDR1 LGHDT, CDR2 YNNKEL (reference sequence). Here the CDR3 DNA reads TGTGCCAGCAGCCAGTCGCAGGGGGCTGAAGCTTTCTTT. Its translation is CASSQSQGAEAFF. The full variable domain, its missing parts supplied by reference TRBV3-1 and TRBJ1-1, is DTAVSQTPKYLVTQMGNDKSIKCEQNLGHDTMYWYKQDSKKFLKIMFSYNNKELIINETVPNRFSPKSPDKAHLNLHINSLELGDSAVYFCASSQSQGAEAFFGQGTRLTVV.

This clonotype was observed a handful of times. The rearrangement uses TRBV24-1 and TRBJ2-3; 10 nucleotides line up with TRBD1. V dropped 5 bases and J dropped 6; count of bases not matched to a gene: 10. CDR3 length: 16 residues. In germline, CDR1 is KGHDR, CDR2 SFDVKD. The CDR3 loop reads CATSVGTGVPFDTQYF. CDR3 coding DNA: TGTGCCACCAGTGTAGGGACAGGGGTTCCTTTCGATACGCAGTATTTT.

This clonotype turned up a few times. The CDR3 region is CASSFLGGQPQHF. The CDR3 nucleotides read TGTGCCAGCAGTTTTTTAGGAGGTCAGCCCCAGCATTTT. This chain joins TRBV27 and TRBJ1-5; no clear D gene. From germline, CDR1 is MNHEY and CDR2 SMNVEV (reference sequence). This CDR3 contains 13 residues. V shed 3 bases and J shed 6 bases, with 9 bases lying between them.

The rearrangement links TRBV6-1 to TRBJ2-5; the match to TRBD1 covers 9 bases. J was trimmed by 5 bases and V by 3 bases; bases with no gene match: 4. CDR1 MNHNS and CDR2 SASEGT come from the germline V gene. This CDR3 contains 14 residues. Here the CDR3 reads CASSDRDREETQYF. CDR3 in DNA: TGTGCCAGCAGTGACCGGGACAGGGAGGAGACCCAGTACTTC.

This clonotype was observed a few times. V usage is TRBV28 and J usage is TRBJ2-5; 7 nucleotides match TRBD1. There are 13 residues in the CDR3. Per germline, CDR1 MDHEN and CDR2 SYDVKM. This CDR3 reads CAAGVGGRETQYF. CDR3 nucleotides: TGTGCTGCAGGAGTAGGGGGCCGAGAGACCCAGTACTTC.

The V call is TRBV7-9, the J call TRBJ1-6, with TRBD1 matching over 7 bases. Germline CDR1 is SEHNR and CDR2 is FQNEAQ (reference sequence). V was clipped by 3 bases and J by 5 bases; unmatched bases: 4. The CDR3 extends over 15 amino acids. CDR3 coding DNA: TGTGCCAGCAGCTTGCAGGGGGGGGATAATTCACCCCTCCACTTT. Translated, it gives CASSLQGGDNSPLHF.

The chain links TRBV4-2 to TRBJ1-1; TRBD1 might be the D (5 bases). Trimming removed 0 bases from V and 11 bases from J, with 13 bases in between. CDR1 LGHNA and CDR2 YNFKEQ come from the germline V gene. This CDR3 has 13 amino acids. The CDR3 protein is CASSQDGRQGAFF. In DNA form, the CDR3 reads TGTGCCAGCAGCCAAGATGGGCGGCAGGGCGCTTTCTTT.

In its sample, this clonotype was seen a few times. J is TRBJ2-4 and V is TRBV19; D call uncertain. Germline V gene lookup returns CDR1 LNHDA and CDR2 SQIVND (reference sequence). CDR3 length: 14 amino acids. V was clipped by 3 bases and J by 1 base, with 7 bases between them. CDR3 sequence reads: CASSIGSAKNIQYF. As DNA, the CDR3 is TGTGCCAGTAGTATTGGTAGCGCCAAAAACATTCAGTACTTC.

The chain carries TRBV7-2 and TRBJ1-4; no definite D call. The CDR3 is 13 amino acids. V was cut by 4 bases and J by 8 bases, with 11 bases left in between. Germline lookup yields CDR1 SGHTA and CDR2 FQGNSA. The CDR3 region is CASSSTREEKLFF. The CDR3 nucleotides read TGTGCCAGCAGCTCGACAAGGGAGGAAAAACTGTTTTTT.

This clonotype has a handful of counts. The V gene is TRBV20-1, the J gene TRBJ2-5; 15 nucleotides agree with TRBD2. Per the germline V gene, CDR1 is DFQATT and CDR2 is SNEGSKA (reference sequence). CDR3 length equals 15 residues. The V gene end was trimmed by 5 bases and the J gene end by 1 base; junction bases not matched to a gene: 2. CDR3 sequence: CSAGTSGGLQETQYF. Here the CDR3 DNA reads TGCAGTGCTGGGACTAGCGGGGGGCTCCAAGAGACCCAGTACTTC.

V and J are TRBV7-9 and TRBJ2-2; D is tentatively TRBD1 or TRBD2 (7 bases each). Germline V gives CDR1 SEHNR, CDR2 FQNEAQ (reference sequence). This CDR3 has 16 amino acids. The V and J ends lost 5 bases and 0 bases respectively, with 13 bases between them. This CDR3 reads CASSPGGQPNTGELFF. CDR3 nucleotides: TGTGCCAGCAGCCCGGGGGGACAGCCGAACACCGGGGAGCTGTTTTTT.

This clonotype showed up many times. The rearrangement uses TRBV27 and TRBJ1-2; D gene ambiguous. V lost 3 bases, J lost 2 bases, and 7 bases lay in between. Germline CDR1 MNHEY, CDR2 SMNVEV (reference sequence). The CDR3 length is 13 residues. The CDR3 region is CASSFRANYGYTF. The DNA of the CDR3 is TGTGCCAGCAGTTTCCGGGCAAACTATGGCTACACCTTC.

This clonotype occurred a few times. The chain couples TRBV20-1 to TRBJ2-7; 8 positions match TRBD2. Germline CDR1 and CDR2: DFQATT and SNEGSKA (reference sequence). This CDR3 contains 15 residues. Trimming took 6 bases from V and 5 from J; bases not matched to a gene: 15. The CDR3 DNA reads TGCAGTGCCCCCGGGGACGGGGGGGCCCACAACGAGCAGTACTTC. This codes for CSAPGDGGAHNEQYF.

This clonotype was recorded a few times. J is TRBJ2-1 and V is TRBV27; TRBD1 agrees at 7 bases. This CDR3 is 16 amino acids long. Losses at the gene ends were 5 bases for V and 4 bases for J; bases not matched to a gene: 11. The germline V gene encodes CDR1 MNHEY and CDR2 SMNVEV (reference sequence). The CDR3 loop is CASSVTSGGQYNEQFF. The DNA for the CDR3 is TGTGCCAGCAGTGTCACCTCAGGGGGACAGTACAATGAGCAGTTCTTC.

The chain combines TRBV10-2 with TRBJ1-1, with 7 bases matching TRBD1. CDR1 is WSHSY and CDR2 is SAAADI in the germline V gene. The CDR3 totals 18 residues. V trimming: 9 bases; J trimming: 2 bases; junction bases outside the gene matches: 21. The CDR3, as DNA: TGCGCCAGTGGGGGGTTAAGGTTTACCGGGACAGAAAACACTGAAGCTTTCTTT. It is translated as CASGGLRFTGTENTEAFF.

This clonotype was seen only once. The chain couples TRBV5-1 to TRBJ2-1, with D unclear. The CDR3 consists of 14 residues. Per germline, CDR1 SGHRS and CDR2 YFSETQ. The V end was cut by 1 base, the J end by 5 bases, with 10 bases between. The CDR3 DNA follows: TGCGCCAGCAGCTTGTTAGACGGAAACAATGAGCAGTTCTTC. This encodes CASSLLDGNNEQFF.

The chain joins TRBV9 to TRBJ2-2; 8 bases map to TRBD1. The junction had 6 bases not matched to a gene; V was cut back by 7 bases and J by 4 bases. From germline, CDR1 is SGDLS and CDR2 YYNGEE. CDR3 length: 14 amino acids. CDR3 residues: CASHRGDGTGELFF. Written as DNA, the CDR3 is TGTGCCAGCCACAGGGGGGATGGCACCGGGGAGCTGTTTTTT.